This passage covers 15 T cell receptor beta chains from one sample sequenced in a study of shared clonotypes between healthy human individuals. The method was immunoSEQ multiplex PCR; TCRdb's version includes in-frame clones alone and lacks a portion of them. The sample shows about 2,100,000 clones, roughly 91% of them seen only once. CD45RO-negative, CCR7-selected cells formed the naive CD8 fraction, which excluded terminally differentiated effector memory CD45RA+ cells. The sample consisted of naive CD8+ T cells from PBMCs. Source of these receptors: a man between 18 and 35 years old in good health. Some clones in this sample may be carry-over from other donors' samples.

The chain links TRBV10-2 to TRBJ1-5; 10 bases line up with TRBD1. The CDR3 length is 15 residues. Unmatched junction bases numbered 3, after V lost 2 bases and J lost 5 bases. Germline CDR1 is WSHSY and CDR2 is SAAADI. The CDR3 spells CASSERTGGYQPQHF. CDR3 DNA sequence: TGCGCCAGCAGTGAGCGGACAGGGGGGTATCAGCCCCAGCATTTT.

The chain employs TRBV9 and TRBJ2-7; 9 bases align to TRBD1. Germline values: CDR1 SGDLS, CDR2 YYNGEE. The CDR3 contains 15 residues. J gave up 4 bases and V 3 bases, and 8 bases lay outside the gene matches. In DNA, the CDR3 is TGTGCCAGCAGCGGACCCGGGACAGGGAATTACGAGCAGTACTTC. Its translation: CASSGPGTGNYEQYF.

In this sample, this clone turned up once. V usage is TRBV9 and J usage is TRBJ2-3; no definite D call. CDR3 size: 14 residues. Germline lookup yields CDR1 SGDLS and CDR2 YYNGEE. V lost 3 bases and J lost 5, with 13 bases in between. The CDR3 region has the DNA TGTGCCAGCAGCGGGCCAAGGCGGCTAGATACGCAGTATTTT. Protein product: CASSGPRRLDTQYF.

V is TRBV5-4 and J is TRBJ2-7; 7 nucleotides match TRBD2. V shed 1 base, J shed 2 bases, and the junction held 0 bases outside the gene matches. Germline assignment: CDR1 SGHNT and CDR2 YYREEE (reference sequence). There are 13 residues in the CDR3. Here the CDR3 DNA reads TGTGCCAGCAGCTTGAGCGGGACCTACGAGCAGTACTTC. Protein product: CASSLSGTYEQYF. The full variable domain, its missing parts supplied by reference TRBV5-4 and TRBJ2-7, is ETGVTQSPTHLIKTRGQQVTLRCSSQSGHNTVSWYQQALGQGPQFIFQYYREEENGRGNFPPRFSGLQFPNYSSELNVNALELDDSALYLCASSLSGTYEQYFGPGTRLTVT.

The V and J genes are TRBV19 and TRBJ2-7; 9 positions match TRBD1. This CDR3 has 14 residues. Trimming at V came to 6 bases and at J to 3 bases, leaving 6 bases not matched to a gene. Per the germline V gene, CDR1 is LNHDA and CDR2 is SQIVND (reference sequence). Here the CDR3 DNA reads TGTGCCAGTAGGGCGGGACAGGGAGGCTACGAGCAGTACTTC. This codes for CASRAGQGGYEQYF.

V and J are TRBV18 and TRBJ1-4; the match to TRBD1 covers 7 bases. CDR3 length: 16 amino acids. CDR1 and CDR2 (germline): KGHSH, LQKENI. The ends lost 5 bases at V and 3 bases at J; junction bases unmatched: 9. CDR3 region: CASSSRQGPSNEKLFF. CDR3 nucleotides: TGTGCCAGCTCATCGCGACAGGGCCCATCTAATGAAAAACTGTTTTTT.

The chain joins TRBV29-1 to TRBJ1-3; possibly TRBD1 for D (6 bases). This CDR3 contains 15 residues. V shed 2 bases and J shed 1 base, with 12 bases lying between them. The germline gives CDR1 SQVTM, CDR2 ANQGSEA. For the CDR3, the DNA is TGCAGCGTTGAAACAGGGATCACGTCTGGAAACACCATATATTTT. Its translation is CSVETGITSGNTIYF.

The rearrangement links TRBV19 to TRBJ2-1; no clear D gene. CDR1 is LNHDA, CDR2 SQIVND, per germline (reference sequence). This CDR3 region has 13 residues. V lost 5 bases to trimming and J lost 1 base, with 6 bases between them. This chain's CDR3 is CASSPTSYNEQFF. The CDR3 DNA follows: TGTGCCAGTAGTCCGACTTCCTACAATGAGCAGTTCTTC.

As DNA, the CDR3 is TGCGCCAGCAGCTGGACCGGGCTGACAGGGGAAGACTATGGCTACACCTTC. Translated, it gives CASSWTGLTGEDYGYTF. The rearrangement links TRBV5-1 to TRBJ1-2, with 8 bases identical to TRBD1. V was clipped by 3 bases and J by 3 bases; unmatched bases: 13. CDR3 length equals 17 residues. Per germline, CDR1 SGHRS and CDR2 YFSETQ.

J is TRBJ2-1 and V is TRBV27, with 7 positions matching TRBD1. The CDR3 is made up of 14 amino acids. CDR1 and CDR2 (germline): MNHEY, SMNVEV (reference sequence). V was pared by 8 bases and J by 6 bases, with 10 bases of the junction left unmatched. The CDR3 loop reads CASGWMTGSNEQFF. DNA for the CDR3: TGTGCCAGCGGTTGGATGACAGGGAGCAATGAGCAGTTCTTC.

The rearrangement joins TRBV9 to TRBJ2-3; 7 bases agree with TRBD1. V lost 4 bases and J lost 0; bases outside the gene matches: 5. From germline, CDR1 is SGDLS and CDR2 YYNGEE. This CDR3 is built from 15 residues. Written as DNA, the CDR3 is TGTGCCAGCAGCCCTGACAGGGCGAGCACAGATACGCAGTATTTT. This translates into CASSPDRASTDTQYF.

The V and J genes are TRBV25-1 and TRBJ2-7; 9 bases fit TRBD2. Losses at the gene ends were 6 bases for V and 3 bases for J; bases not matched to a gene: 9. From germline, CDR1 is MGHDK and CDR2 SYGVNS. The CDR3 length is 15 residues. CDR3 sequence reads: CASRASGRLDYEQYF. The CDR3 bases are TGTGCCAGCAGGGCCAGCGGGAGGCTCGACTACGAGCAGTACTTC.

As regards this clone: This CDR3 is also generated by other DNA sequences in the sample. The chain recombines TRBV9 with TRBJ2-2; D could derive from TRBD1 or TRBD2 (6 bases each). The germline V gene encodes CDR1 SGDLS and CDR2 YYNGEE. V shed 3 bases and J shed 5 bases, with 8 bases lying between them. The CDR3 consists of 13 residues. CDR3 nucleotide sequence: TGTGCCAGCAGCGAGGGGGGAACCGGGGAGCTGTTTTTT. This translates into CASSEGGTGELFF.

The chain links TRBV6-1 to TRBJ2-7, with a possible D match to TRBD2 (6 bases). With 8 bases removed from V and 5 bases from J, the gap between germline ends came to 16 bases. Germline V lookup: CDR1 MNHNS, CDR2 SASEGT. The CDR3 has 13 residues. As DNA, the CDR3 is TGTGCCAGCTGGGGGGTCGGGCTCCACGAGCAGTACTTC. It codes for CASWGVGLHEQYF.

This clone has only one observation. The chain is built from TRBV4-2 and TRBJ2-3; 14 bases agree with TRBD2. This CDR3 comprises 16 residues. Germline CDR1 LGHNA, CDR2 YNFKEQ. With V trimmed by 4 bases and J by 1 base, 1 base remained unmatched. This CDR3 is CASSPGLAGGTDTQYF. CDR3 in DNA: TGTGCCAGCAGCCCGGGACTAGCGGGAGGCACAGATACGCAGTATTTT.